This T cell receptor beta chain came from a study of shared clonotypes between healthy human individuals. For the study at large: CD8 memory received one plate per donor, CD8 naive two, CD4 memory three and CD4 naive three.

Genomic DNA per cell subset filled all wells of several immunoSEQ plates. Profiling relied on immunoSEQ multiplex PCR, and the TCRdb table lists in-frame clones only, not all of them. The sample records approximately 2.1 million clones, over 85% being singletons. The CDR3 contains 14 residues. CDR1 and CDR2 from the germline V gene are SGDLS and YYNGEE. Trimming took 0 bases from V and 3 from J, leaving 7 bases between them. Findings of the study overall: Larger richness was generally estimated for naive than memory subsets. Rarefaction gave evidence that sorted-subset sequencing remained incomplete despite large depth.

As for this clone: Its target is not known. Other nucleotide sequences in the sample specify the same CDR3.

Material: naive CD4+ T cells from PBMCs. Subset specified: CD45RA+ positively selected. The chain employs TRBV9 and TRBJ2-1, with D possibly TRBD2 on 5 matching bases. The receptor's source is a man between 18 and 29 years old in good health. Some clones in this sample may be carry-over from other donors' samples. CDR3 residues: CASSVAGIYNEQFF. CDR3 nucleotides: TGTGCCAGCAGCGTAGCGGGGATCTACAATGAGCAGTTCTTC.